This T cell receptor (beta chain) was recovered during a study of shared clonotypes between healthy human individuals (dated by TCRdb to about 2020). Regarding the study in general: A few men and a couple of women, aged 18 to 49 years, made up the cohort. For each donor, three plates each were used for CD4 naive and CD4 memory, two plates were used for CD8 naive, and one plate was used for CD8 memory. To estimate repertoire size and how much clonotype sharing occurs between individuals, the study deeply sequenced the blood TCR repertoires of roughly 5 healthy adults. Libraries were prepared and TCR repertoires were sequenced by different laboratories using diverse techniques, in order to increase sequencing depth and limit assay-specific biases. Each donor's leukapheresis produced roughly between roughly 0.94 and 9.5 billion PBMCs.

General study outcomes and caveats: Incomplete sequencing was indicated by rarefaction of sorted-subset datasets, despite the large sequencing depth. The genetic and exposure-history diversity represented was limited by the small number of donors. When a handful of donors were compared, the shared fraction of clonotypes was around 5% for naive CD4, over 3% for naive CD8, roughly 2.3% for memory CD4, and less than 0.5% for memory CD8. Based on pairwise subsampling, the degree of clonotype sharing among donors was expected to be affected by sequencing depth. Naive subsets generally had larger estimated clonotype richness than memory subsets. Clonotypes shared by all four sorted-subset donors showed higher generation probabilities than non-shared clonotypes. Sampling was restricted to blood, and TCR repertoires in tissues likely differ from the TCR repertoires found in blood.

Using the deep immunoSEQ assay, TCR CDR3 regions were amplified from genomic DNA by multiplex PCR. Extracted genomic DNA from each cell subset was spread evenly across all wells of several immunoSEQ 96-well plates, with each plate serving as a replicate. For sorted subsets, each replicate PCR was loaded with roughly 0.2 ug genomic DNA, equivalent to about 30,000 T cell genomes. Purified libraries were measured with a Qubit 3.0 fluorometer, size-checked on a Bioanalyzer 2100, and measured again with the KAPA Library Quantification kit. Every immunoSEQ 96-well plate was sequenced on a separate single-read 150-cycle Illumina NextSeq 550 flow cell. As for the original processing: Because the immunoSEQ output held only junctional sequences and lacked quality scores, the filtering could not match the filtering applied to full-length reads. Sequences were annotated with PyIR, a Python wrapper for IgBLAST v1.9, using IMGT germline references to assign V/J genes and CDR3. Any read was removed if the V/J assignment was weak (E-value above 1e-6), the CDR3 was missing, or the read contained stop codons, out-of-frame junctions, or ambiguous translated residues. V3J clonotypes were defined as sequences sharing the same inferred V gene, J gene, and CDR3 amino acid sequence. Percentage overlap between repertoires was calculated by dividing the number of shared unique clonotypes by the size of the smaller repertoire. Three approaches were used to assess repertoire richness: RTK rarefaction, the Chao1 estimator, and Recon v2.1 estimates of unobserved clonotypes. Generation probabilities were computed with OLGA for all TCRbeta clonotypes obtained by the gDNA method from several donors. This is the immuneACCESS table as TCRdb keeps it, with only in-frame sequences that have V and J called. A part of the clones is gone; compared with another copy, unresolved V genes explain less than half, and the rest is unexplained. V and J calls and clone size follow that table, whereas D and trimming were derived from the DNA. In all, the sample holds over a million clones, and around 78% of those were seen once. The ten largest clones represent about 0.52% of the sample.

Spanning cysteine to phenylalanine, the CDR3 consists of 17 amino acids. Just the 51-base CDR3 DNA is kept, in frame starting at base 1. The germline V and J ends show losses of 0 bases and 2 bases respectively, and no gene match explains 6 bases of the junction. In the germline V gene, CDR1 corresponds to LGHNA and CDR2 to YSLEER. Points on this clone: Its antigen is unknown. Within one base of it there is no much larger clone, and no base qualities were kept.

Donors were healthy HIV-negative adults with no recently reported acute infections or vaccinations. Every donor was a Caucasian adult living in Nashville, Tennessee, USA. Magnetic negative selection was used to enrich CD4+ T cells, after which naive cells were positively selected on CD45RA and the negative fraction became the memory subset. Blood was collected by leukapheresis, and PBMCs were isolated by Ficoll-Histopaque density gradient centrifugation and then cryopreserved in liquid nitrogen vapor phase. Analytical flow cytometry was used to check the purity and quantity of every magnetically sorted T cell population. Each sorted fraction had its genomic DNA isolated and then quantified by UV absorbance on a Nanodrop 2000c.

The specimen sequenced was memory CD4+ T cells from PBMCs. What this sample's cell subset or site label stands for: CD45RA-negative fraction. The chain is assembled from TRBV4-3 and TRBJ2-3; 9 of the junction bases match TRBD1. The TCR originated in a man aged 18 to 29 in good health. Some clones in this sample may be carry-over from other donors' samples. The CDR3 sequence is CASSQDRGTGLTDTQYF. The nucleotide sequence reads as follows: TGCGCCAGCAGCCAAGATCGGGGGACAGGGCTCACAGATACGCAGTATTTT.